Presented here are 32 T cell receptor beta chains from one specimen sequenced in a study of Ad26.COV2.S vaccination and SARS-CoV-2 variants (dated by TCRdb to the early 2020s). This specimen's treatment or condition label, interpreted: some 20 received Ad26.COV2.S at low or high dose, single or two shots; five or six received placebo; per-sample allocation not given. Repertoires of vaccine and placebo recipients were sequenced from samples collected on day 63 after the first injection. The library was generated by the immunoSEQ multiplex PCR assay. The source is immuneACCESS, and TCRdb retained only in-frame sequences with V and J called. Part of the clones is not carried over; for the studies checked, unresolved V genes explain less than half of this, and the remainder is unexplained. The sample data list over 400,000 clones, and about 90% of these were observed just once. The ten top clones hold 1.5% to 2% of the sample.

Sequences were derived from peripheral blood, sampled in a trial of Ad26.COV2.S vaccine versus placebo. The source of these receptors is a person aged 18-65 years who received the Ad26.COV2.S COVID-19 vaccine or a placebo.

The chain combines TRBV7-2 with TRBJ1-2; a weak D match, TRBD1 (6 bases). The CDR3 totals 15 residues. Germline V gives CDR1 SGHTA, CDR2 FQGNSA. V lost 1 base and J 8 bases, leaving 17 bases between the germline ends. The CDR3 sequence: CASSLDAGALLGYTF. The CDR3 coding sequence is TGTGCCAGCAGCTTAGATGCGGGGGCTTTATTGGGCTACACCTTC. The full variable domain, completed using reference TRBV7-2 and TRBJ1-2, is GAGVSQSPSNKVTEKGKDVELRCDPISGHTALYWYRQSLGQGLEFLIYFQGNSAPDKSGLPSDRFSAERTGGSVSTLTIQRTQQEDSAVYLCASSLDAGALLGYTFGSGTRLTVV.

CDR3 sequence (DNA): TGTGCCAGCAGCTGGTCGGCAACTAATGAAAAACTGTTTTTT. This sequence encodes CASSWSATNEKLFF. This chain joins TRBV11-2 and TRBJ1-4, with D unresolved. This CDR3 has 14 residues. The V end lost 4 bases, the J end lost 0 bases, and 6 bases lay between the germline ends. From germline, CDR1 is SGHAT and CDR2 FQNNGV.

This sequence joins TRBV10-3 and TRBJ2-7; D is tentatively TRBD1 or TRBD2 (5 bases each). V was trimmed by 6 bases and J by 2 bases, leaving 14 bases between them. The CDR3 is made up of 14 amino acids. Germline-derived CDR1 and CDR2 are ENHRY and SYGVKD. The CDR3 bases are TGTGCCATCAGAACCGGGACGGTGACCTACGAGCAGTACTTC. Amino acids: CAIRTGTVTYEQYF.

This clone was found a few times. CDR3 bases: TGTGCCAGTAGTGGGGGGGACTTTTACATGAACACTGAAGCTTTCTTT. Protein: CASSGGDFYMNTEAFF. V usage is TRBV19 and J usage is TRBJ1-1; D possibly corresponds to TRBD1 (5 bases). Trimming took 5 bases from V and 0 from J, leaving 16 bases between them. Germline V gene lookup returns CDR1 LNHDA and CDR2 SQIVND (reference sequence). The CDR3 totals 16 residues.

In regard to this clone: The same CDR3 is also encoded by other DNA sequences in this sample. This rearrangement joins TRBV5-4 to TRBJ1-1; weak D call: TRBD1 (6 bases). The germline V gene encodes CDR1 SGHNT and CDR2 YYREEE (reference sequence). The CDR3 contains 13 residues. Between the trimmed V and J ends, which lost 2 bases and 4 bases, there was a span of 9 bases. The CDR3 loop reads CASSFRGGTEAFF. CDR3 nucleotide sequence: TGTGCCAGCAGCTTCAGGGGAGGCACTGAAGCTTTCTTT.

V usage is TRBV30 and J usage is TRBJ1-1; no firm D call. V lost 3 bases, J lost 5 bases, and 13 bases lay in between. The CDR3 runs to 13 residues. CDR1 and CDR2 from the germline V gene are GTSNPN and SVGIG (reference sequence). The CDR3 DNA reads TGTGCCTGGAGACGGGTAGAAGGGACTGAAGCTTTCTTT. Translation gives CAWRRVEGTEAFF.

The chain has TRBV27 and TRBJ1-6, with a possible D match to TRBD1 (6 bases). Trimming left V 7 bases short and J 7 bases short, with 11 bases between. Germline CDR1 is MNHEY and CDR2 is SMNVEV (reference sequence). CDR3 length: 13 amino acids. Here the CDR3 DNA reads TGTGCCAGCAAGGGGGTACCAAATTCACCCCTCCACTTT. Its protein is CASKGVPNSPLHF.

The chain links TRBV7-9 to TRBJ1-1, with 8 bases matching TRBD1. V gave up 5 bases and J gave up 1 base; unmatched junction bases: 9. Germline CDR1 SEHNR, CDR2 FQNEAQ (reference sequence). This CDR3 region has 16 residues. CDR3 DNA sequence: TGTGCCAGCAGCCACCGCGGACAGGGCCAGAACACTGAAGCTTTCTTT. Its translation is CASSHRGQGQNTEAFF. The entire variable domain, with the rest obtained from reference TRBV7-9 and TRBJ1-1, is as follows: DTGVSQNPRHKITKRGQNVTFRCDPISEHNRLYWYRQTLGQGPEFLTYFQNEAQLEKSRLLSDRFSAERPKGSFSTLEIQRTEQGDSAMYLCASSHRGQGQNTEAFFGQGTRLTVV.

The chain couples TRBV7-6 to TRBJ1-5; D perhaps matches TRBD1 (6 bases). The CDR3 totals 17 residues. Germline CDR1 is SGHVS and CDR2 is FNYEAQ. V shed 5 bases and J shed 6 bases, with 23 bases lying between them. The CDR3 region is CASSLSGGIGSRQPQHF. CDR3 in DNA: TGTGCCAGCAGCCTTAGTGGGGGCATAGGGTCTCGTCAGCCCCAGCATTTT.

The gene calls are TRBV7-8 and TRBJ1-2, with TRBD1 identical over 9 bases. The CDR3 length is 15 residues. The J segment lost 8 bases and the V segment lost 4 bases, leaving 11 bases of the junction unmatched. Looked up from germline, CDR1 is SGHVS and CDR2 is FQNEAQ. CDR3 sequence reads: CASSSTRDREGGYTF. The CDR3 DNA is TGTGCCAGCAGCTCCACCCGGGACAGGGAGGGCGGCTACACCTTC.

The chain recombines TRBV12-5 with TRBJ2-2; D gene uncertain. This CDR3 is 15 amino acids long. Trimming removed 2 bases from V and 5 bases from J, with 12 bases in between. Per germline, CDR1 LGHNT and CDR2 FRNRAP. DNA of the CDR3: TGTGCTAGTGGTTTGTCCCTCGTGGAAACCGGGGAGCTGTTTTTT. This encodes CASGLSLVETGELFF.

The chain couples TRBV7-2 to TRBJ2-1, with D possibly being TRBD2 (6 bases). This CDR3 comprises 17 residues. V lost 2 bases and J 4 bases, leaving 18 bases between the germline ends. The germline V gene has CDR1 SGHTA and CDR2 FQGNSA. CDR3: CASSLNSVGTYYNEQFF. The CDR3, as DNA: TGTGCCAGCAGCTTAAATTCCGTAGGGACTTATTACAATGAGCAGTTCTTC.

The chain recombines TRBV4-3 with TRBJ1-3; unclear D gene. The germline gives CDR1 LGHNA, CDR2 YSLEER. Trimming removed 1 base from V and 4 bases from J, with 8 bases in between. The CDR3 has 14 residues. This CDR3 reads CASSQGGFGNTIYF. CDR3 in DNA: TGCGCCAGCAGCCAAGGGGGATTCGGAAACACCATATATTTT.

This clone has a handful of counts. The CDR3 here is CASSLAGQATYEQYF. CDR3 sequence (DNA): TGTGCCAGCAGCTTAGCCGGACAGGCGACCTACGAGCAGTACTTC. The chain couples TRBV7-2 to TRBJ2-7; the match to TRBD1 covers 7 bases. V shed 0 bases, J shed 2 bases, and the junction held 4 bases outside the gene matches. Germline V gene data show CDR1 as SGHTA and CDR2 as FQGNSA. The CDR3 loop spans 15 amino acids.

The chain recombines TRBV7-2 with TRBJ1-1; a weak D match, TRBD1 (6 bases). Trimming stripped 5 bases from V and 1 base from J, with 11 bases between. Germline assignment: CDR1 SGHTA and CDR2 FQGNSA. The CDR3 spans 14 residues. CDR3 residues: CASSKGQKNTEAFF. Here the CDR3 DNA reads TGTGCCAGCAGCAAGGGACAAAAGAACACTGAAGCTTTCTTT.

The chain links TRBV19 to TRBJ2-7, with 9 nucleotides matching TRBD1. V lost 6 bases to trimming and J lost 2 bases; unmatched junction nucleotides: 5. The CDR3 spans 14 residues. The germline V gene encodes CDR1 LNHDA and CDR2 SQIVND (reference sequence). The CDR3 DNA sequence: TGTGCCAGTAGCCTCGGGACAGGGACCTACGAGCAGTACTTC. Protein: CASSLGTGTYEQYF. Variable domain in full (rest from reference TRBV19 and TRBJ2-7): DGGITQSPKYLFRKEGQNVTLSCEQNLNHDAMYWYRQDPGQGLRLIYYSQIVNDFQKGDIAEGYSVSREKKESFPLTVTSAQKNPTAFYLCASSLGTGTYEQYFGPGTRLTVT.

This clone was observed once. For the CDR3, the DNA is TGTGCCAGCAGTTTTTGGGCCGTACGGGCAGAGAATGAAAAACTGTTTTTT. The encoded protein is CASSFWAVRAENEKLFF. This chain joins TRBV27 and TRBJ1-4; no clear D gene. V was pared by 3 bases and J by 5 bases, with 19 bases between. The germline V gene encodes CDR1 MNHEY and CDR2 SMNVEV (reference sequence). This CDR3 spans 17 amino acids. Full variable domain (rest looked up from reference TRBV27 and TRBJ1-4): EAQVTQNPRYLITVTGKKLTVTCSQNMNHEYMSWYRQDPGLGLRQIYYSMNVEVTDKGDVPEGYKVSRKEKRNFPLILESPSPNQTSLYFCASSFWAVRAENEKLFFGSGTQLSVL.

The CDR3 sequence: CAWRFQGIYGYTF. The CDR3 DNA reads TGTGCCTGGAGGTTCCAGGGGATCTATGGCTACACCTTC. The rearrangement links TRBV30 to TRBJ1-2; maybe TRBD1 (6 bases). This CDR3 spans 13 amino acids. With 3 bases removed from V and 4 bases from J, the gap between germline ends came to 12 bases. CDR1 and CDR2 (germline): GTSNPN, SVGIG (reference sequence).

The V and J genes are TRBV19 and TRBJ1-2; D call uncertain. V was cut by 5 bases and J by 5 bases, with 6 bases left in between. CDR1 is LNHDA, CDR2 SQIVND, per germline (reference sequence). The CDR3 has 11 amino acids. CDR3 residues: CASSQVYGYTF. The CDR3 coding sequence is TGTGCCAGTAGTCAAGTTTATGGCTACACCTTC.

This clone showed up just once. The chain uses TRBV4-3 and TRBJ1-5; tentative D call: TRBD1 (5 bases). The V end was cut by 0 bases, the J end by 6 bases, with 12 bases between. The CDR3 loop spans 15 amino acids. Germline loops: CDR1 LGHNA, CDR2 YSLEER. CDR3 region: CASSQDWDGFQPQHF. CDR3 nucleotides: TGCGCCAGCAGCCAAGATTGGGACGGTTTTCAGCCCCAGCATTTT.

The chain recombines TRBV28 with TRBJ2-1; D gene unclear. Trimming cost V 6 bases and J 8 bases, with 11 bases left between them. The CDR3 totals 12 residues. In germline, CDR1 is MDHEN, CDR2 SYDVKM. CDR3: CASSPGRYEQFF. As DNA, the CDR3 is TGTGCCAGCAGCCCTGGACGCTATGAGCAGTTCTTC.

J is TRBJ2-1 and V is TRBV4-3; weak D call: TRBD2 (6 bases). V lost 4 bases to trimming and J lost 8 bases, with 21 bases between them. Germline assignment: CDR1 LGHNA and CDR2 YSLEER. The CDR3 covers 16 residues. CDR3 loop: CASSLAVWGETYEQFF. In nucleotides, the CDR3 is TGCGCCAGCAGCCTTGCCGTTTGGGGGGAAACGTATGAGCAGTTCTTC.

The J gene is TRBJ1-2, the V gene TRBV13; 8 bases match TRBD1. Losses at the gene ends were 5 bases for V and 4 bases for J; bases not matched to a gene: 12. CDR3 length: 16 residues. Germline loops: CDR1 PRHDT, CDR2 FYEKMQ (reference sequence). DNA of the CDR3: TGTGCCAGCAGCAAAAGACAGGGGATCCCCCTCTATGGCTACACCTTC. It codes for CASSKRQGIPLYGYTF.

CDR3 region: CASSPLDSRSYEQYF. The CDR3 bases are TGTGCCAGCAGCCCTCTAGACAGTAGGTCGTACGAGCAGTACTTC. V is TRBV27 and J is TRBJ2-7; TRBD1 might be the D (5 bases). V lost 6 bases to trimming and J lost 4 bases, with 19 bases between them. This CDR3 is 15 amino acids long. CDR1 and CDR2 from the germline V gene are MNHEY and SMNVEV (reference sequence).

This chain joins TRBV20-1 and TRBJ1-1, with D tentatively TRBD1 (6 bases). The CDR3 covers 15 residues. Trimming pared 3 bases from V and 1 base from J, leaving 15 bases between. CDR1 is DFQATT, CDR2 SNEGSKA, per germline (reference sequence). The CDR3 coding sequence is TGCAGTGCTAGTTTGAGAGACAGGACGAACACTGAAGCTTTCTTT. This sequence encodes CSASLRDRTNTEAFF.

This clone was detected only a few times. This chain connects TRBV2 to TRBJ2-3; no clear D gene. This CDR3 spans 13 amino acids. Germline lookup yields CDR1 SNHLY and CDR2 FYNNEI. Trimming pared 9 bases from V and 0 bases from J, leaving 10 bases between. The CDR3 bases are TGTGCCAGGCGCGCCACTAGCACAGATACGCAGTATTTT. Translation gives CARRATSTDTQYF.

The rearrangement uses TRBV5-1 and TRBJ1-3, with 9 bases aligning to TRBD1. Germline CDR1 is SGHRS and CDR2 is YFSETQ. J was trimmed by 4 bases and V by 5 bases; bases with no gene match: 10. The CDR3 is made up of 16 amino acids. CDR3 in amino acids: CASSRDIGQGGNTIYF. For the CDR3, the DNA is TGCGCCAGCAGTCGAGATATCGGACAGGGGGGAAACACCATATATTTT.

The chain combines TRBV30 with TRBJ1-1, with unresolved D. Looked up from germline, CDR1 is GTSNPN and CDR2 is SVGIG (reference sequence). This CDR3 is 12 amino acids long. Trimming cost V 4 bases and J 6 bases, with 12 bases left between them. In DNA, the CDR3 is TGTGCCTGGACGCCGGCAACCCCTGAAGCTTTCTTT. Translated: CAWTPATPEAFF.

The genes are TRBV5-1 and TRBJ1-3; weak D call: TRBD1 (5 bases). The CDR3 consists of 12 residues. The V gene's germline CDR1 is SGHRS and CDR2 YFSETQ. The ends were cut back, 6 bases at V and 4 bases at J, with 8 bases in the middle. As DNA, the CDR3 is TGCGCCAGCAAGAGGGACGGAAACACCATATATTTT. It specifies CASKRDGNTIYF.

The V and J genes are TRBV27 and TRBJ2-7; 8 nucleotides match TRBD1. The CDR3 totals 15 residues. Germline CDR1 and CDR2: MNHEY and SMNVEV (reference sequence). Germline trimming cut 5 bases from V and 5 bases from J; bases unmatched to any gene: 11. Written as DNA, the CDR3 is TGTGCCAGCAGTACATGGGACAGGCTTTGGGACGAGCAGTACTTC. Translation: CASSTWDRLWDEQYF.

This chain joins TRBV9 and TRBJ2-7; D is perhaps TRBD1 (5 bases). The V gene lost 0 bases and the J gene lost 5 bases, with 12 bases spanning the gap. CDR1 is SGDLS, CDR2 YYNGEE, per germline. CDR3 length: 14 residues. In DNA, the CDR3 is TGTGCCAGCAGCGTAGACCTTGGGGCGAACGAGCAGTACTTC. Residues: CASSVDLGANEQYF.

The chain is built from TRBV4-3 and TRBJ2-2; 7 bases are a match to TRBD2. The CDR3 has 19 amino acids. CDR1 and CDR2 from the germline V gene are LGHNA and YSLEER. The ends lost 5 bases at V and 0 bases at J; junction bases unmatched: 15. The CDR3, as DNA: TGCGCCAGCAGCTACCAAGTGGGGAAAGCGGGGACGAACACCGGGGAGCTGTTTTTT. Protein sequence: CASSYQVGKAGTNTGELFF.